This T cell receptor beta chain was recovered during a study of blood T cell repertoires in COVID-19 (dated by TCRdb to the early 2020s). With respect to the entire study: The collaborator samples originated in the United States, Italy and Spain and spanned the acute and convalescent phases of COVID-19. The sample metadata nearly always contained a de-identified subject ID, COVID-19 status, age in years and sex. The samples were drawn from the first 160 participants of the ongoing ImmuneRACE study and from 950 to 1,500 subjects provided by 6 global collaborators. The repertoires were released in a freely available public database intended as a resource for research on the immune response to SARS-CoV-2. Deeply sampled blood TCRbeta repertoires from subjects exposed to, actively infected with, or recovered from COVID-19 were included in the dataset. Where HLA class I and class II types were available, the types were taken from metadata supplied by the sample provider, not from assay-based typing. The prospective study material was composed of cDNA or gDNA derived from T cells, B-cell-depleted T cells, or PBMCs. Overall results and qualifications from the work: How much clinical and demographic metadata was included differed by source and by participant, and the metadata was provided uncurated.

TCRbeta CDR3 regions were amplified from genomic DNA using the immunoSEQ Assay, a bias-controlled multiplex PCR. Per the authors' processing: Within the assay, amplification of reference gene primers was used to estimate how many nucleated cells each sample contained. To quantify the absolute abundance of each unique TCRbeta CDR3 rearrangement, sequence reads were collapsed and filtered. For each sample, productive Simpson clonality was calculated as the square root of Simpson's diversity index over productive rearrangements. This immuneACCESS table, as held by TCRdb, lists in-frame sequences with V and J called but not all clones. Of the missing ones, under half trace to an unresolved V gene in checked studies; the others have no known cause. Clone size and the V and J calls come from that table; the DNA yielded D and trimming. The sample table lists some 240,000 clones, approximately 85% of them with a count of one. The ten largest clones add up to roughly 12% of the sample.

Relative to germline, V is 1 base shorter and J is 4 bases shorter, with 11 bases between their ends. The cysteine opens and the phenylalanine closes a CDR3 of 14 amino acids. Just CDR3 DNA is preserved here, 42 bases in frame from base 1. CDR1 and CDR2 are drawn from the germline V gene: SGHRS, YFSETQ. With regard to this clone: This receptor's antigen is unknown. Qualities for individual bases were not recorded, and no much larger clone is one base off.

Collaborating institutions collected whole blood in K2EDTA tubes following their own protocols. For TCRbeta analysis, collaborator samples were shipped as frozen whole blood, as isolated PBMCs, or as DNA extracted from either sample type. This receptor was obtained from a woman in her sixties with active or convalescent COVID-19. Sequencing was performed on peripheral blood. The chain uses TRBV5-1 and TRBJ1-1; D gene: possibly TRBD1, on 5 matching bases. The CDR3 here reads CASSLSGAVTEAFF. DNA sequence: TGCGCCAGCAGCTTGAGCGGGGCGGTCACTGAAGCTTTCTTT.